One sample yielded the 20 T cell receptor beta chains listed below, sequenced in a study of T-cell memory formation after mild COVID-19. TCRdb fed the 5' RACE reads into MiXCR, producing one record per CDR3 protein. The sample consists of about half a million distinct CDR3 sequences, about 20% of them appearing once. The specimen was PBMCs or a T cell subset sorted from them (not recorded which). The receptors here all came from an adult woman who had mild COVID-19 (a few samples of this study predate the infection). Cell type and time point are not known.

The chain couples TRBV5-1 to TRBJ2-7, with TRBD2 matching over 7 bases. The CDR3 spans 15 residues. Germline V CDR1 and CDR2: SGHRS, YFSETQ. V lost 1 base and J lost 4; bases outside the gene matches: 8. The CDR3, as DNA: TGCGCCAGCAGCTTGACGGCGTCTAGCGGATACGAGCAGTACTTC. This encodes CASSLTASSGYEQYF.

This clonotype was found a few times. J is TRBJ2-3 and V is TRBV9; D is perhaps TRBD2 (5 bases). The germline gives CDR1 SGDLS, CDR2 YYNGEE. The V gene lost 3 bases and the J gene lost 6 bases, with 11 bases spanning the gap. The CDR3 consists of 13 residues. The DNA of the CDR3 is TGTGCCAGCAGCGCGAGCCCGGGGGATACGCAGTATTTT. Protein product: CASSASPGDTQYF.

In this sample, this clonotype turned up many times. The chain carries TRBV7-2 and TRBJ2-5; tentatively, D is TRBD1 (5 bases). This CDR3 is built from 13 residues. Germline CDR1 reads SGHTA; CDR2 reads FQGNSA. V was clipped by 5 bases and J by 1 base, with 8 bases between them. CDR3 DNA sequence: TGTGCCAGCAGCCATGACAGCCAAGAGACCCAGTACTTC. Protein product: CASSHDSQETQYF. The full variable domain, completed using reference TRBV7-2 and TRBJ2-5, is GAGVSQSPSNKVTEKGKDVELRCDPISGHTALYWYRQSLGQGLEFLIYFQGNSAPDKSGLPSDRFSAERTGGSVSTLTIQRTQQEDSAVYLCASSHDSQETQYFGPGTRLLVL.

The rearrangement uses TRBV7-9 and TRBJ2-3; TRBD2 aligns across 12 bases. This CDR3 is 19 amino acids long. Germline-derived CDR1 and CDR2 are SEHNR and FQNEAQ (reference sequence). After removal of 5 bases from V and 2 bases from J, the junction contained 14 bases not matched to a gene. The chain's CDR3 is CASSLQGGTSGRHTDTQYF. For the CDR3, the DNA is TGTGCCAGCAGCCTACAAGGCGGTACTAGCGGGAGGCACACAGATACGCAGTATTTT.

The V call is TRBV24-1, the J call TRBJ2-7; TRBD2 matches at 12 bases. Germline CDR1 KGHDR, CDR2 SFDVKD. The junction had 7 bases not matched to a gene; V was cut back by 9 bases and J by 2 bases. The CDR3 sequence is 15 residues long. The CDR3 spells CATASWTSGAYEQYF. CDR3 sequence (DNA): TGTGCCACCGCATCCTGGACTAGCGGGGCCTACGAGCAGTACTTC.

The V and J genes are TRBV24-1 and TRBJ2-3; TRBD2 aligns across 12 bases. Germline V gene sequence: CDR1 KGHDR, CDR2 SFDVKD. This CDR3 is 17 amino acids long. J gave up 6 bases and V 4 bases, and 10 bases lay outside the gene matches. DNA for the CDR3: TGTGCCACCAGTGACCCAGGACTAGCGGGGAGGGAGGATACGCAGTATTTT. Translated, it gives CATSDPGLAGREDTQYF.

CDR3 loop: CASSFARNTGELFF. CDR3 in DNA: TGTGCCAGCAGTTTCGCCCGGAACACCGGGGAGCTGTTTTTT. This rearrangement joins TRBV27 to TRBJ2-2; D gene uncertain. The length of the CDR3 is 14 residues. Germline V lookup: CDR1 MNHEY, CDR2 SMNVEV (reference sequence). The V and J ends lost 3 bases and 1 base respectively, with 6 bases between them.

The V and J genes are TRBV21-1 and TRBJ1-1; the DNA was not used to check the table's D call, TRBD1. TRBV21-1 counts as a pseudogene. The CDR3 is made up of 16 amino acids. The CDR3 is CASSGRDRVSTAEAFF. The CDR3 nucleotides read TGTGCCAGCAGCGGTCGGGACAGGGTTTCAACGGCTGAAGCTTTCTTT.

Concerning this clonotype: At one of its ends the junction is not consistent with the germline gene, which may arise from a read error. J is TRBJ2-1 and V is TRBV9, with TRBD2 identical over 8 bases. The CDR3 totals 16 residues. Germline CDR1 is SGDLS and CDR2 is YYNGEE. The chain's CDR3 is CASSPRPGGNHNEKFF. CDR3 DNA: TGTGCCAGCAGCCCCCGCCCGGGGGGGAACCACAATGAGAAGTTCTTC.

The J gene is TRBJ1-2, the V gene TRBV19; D is unresolved. Trimming stripped 3 bases from V and 7 bases from J, with 9 bases between. There are 12 residues in the CDR3. Germline CDR1 LNHDA, CDR2 SQIVND (reference sequence). The CDR3 nucleotides read TGTGCCAGTAGTATGGGAGGGTCTGGCTACACCTTC. Its translation is CASSMGGSGYTF.

The sample holds a few counts of this clonotype. The J gene is TRBJ2-3, the V gene TRBV2; 7 bases map to TRBD2. The trim removed 8 bases at V and 1 base at J, leaving 6 bases unmatched. The CDR3 spans 14 residues. Germline lookup yields CDR1 SNHLY and CDR2 FYNNEI. CDR3 nucleotide sequence: TGTGCCAGCGTCAGGGCGGGGGGCACAGATACGCAGTATTTT. Translating it yields CASVRAGGTDTQYF. The variable domain in full, with the rest retrieved from reference TRBV2 and TRBJ2-3, is EPEVTQTPSHQVTQMGQEVILRCVPISNHLYFYWYRQILGQKVEFLVSFYNNEISEKSEIFDDQFSVERPDGSNFTLKIRSTKLEDSAMYFCASVRAGGTDTQYFGPGTRLTVL.

At least ten counts were recorded for this clonotype. The rearrangement joins TRBV15 to TRBJ2-1; TRBD2 matches 11 bases. The CDR3 consists of 17 residues. The junction had 14 bases not matched to a gene; V was cut back by 5 bases and J by 8 bases. In germline, CDR1 is LNHNV, CDR2 YYDKDF (reference sequence). The CDR3 DNA is TGTGCCACCAGCGACGTAGCGGGAGGGCCCGTGGTCGATGAGCAGTTCTTC. Its translation is CATSDVAGGPVVDEQFF.

This clonotype occurred a few times. The chain has TRBV12-3 or TRBV12-4 and TRBJ1-1; no clear D. V lost 1 base to trimming and J lost 6 bases, with 15 bases between them. This CDR3 is built from 15 residues. CDR3 residues: CASSLGLLGRAEAFF. The CDR3 DNA follows: TGTGCCAGCAGTTTAGGGCTCCTGGGGAGGGCTGAAGCTTTCTTT.

The table lists this clonotype with a few counts. This chain uses TRBV12-3 or TRBV12-4 with TRBJ2-3, with a possible D match to TRBD2 (6 bases). V gave up 2 bases and J gave up 3 bases, with 12 bases separating them. This CDR3 has 15 amino acids. CDR3 amino acids: CASSLSQGGTDTQYF. Here the CDR3 DNA reads TGTGCCAGCAGTTTATCCCAGGGAGGTACAGATACGCAGTATTTT.

This clonotype was seen a handful of times. V and J are TRBV12-3 or TRBV12-4 and TRBJ2-2; tentatively, D is TRBD1 or TRBD2 (5 bases each). Trimming took 8 bases from V and 3 from J, leaving 19 bases between them. The CDR3 covers 16 residues. The CDR3 protein is CASHRGVTIYTGELFF. DNA for the CDR3: TGTGCCAGCCACCGAGGGGTTACCATATACACCGGGGAGCTGTTTTTT.

This rearrangement joins TRBV12-3 or TRBV12-4 to TRBJ2-1; tentative D call: TRBD2 (7 bases). This CDR3 contains 15 residues. Trimming took off 3 bases at V and 7 bases at J, with 16 bases between the two ends. CDR3 amino acids: CASSLAPGGPNEQFF. DNA of the CDR3: TGTGCCAGCAGTTTGGCCCCGGGGGGCCCGAATGAGCAGTTCTTC.

The V call is TRBV7-2, the J call TRBJ2-7; D may correspond to TRBD1 or TRBD2 (5 bases each). V shed 5 bases and J shed 6 bases, with 14 bases lying between them. The germline V gene encodes CDR1 SGHTA and CDR2 FQGNSA. The CDR3 sequence is 13 residues long. The CDR3, as DNA: TGTGCCAGCAGCCTCGGGACCCACACCGAGCAGTACTTC. Encoded protein: CASSLGTHTEQYF.

The chain uses TRBV3-1 and TRBJ2-1; 8 bases fit TRBD2. The length of the CDR3 is 15 residues. CDR1 and CDR2 from the germline V gene are LGHDT and YNNKEL (reference sequence). The J segment lost 6 bases and the V segment lost 3 bases, leaving 7 bases of the junction unmatched. The DNA of the CDR3 is TGTGCCAGCAGCCAGACCGGGGGGGAGATCAATGAGCAGTTCTTC. Amino acids: CASSQTGGEINEQFF.

The chain carries TRBV5-5 and TRBJ2-7; D not resolved. CDR3 length: 8 residues. V gave up 6 bases and J gave up 12 bases, with 7 bases separating them. CDR1 is SGHKS and CDR2 is YYEKEE in the germline V gene (reference sequence). CDR3 amino acids: CASIWRYF. For the CDR3, the DNA is TGTGCCAGCATCTGGAGGTACTTC.

The chain combines TRBV18 with TRBJ1-2; D is uncertain. In germline, CDR1 is KGHSH, CDR2 LQKENI. The CDR3 sequence is 16 residues long. V shed 1 base and J shed 0 bases, with 12 bases lying between them. CDR3: CASSPLLERTNYGYTF. CDR3 bases: TGTGCCAGCTCACCACTTCTGGAGAGGACTAACTATGGCTACACCTTC.